What follows is one T cell receptor (beta chain) and its context. No antigen is known for it. The data derive from a study of T cells expressing NK-cell markers. Overall study: Among eight sequenced donors, seven carried HCMV seropositivity while one was seronegative. Notes on the study in general: These clonotypes additionally ranked first within the CD3+CD56-NKG2C+ fraction of several donors.

TCRdb reprocessed the 5' RACE reads, keeping one entry per CDR3 protein, no DNA. Its table records roughly 280,000 distinct CDR3 sequences. Per germline, CDR1 KGHSH and CDR2 LQKENI. This CDR3 has 15 amino acids. Input material: blood T cells: a sorted CD56 or NKG2C T cell subset, CD4+ or CD8+ T cells, or bulk PBMC T cells (not recorded which). The source is a man between 18 and 29 years old in good health. The chain couples TRBV18 to TRBJ2-3; the D call of TRBD2 rests on TCRdb alone, since no DNA is present to check it. The CDR3 spells CASSPLRGNTDTQYF. Filled out from reference TRBV18 and TRBJ2-3, the complete variable domain reads NAGVMQNPRHLVRRRGQEARLRCSPMKGHSHVYWYRQLPEEGLKFMVYLQKENIIDESGMPKERFSAEFPKEGPSILRIQQVVRGDSAAYFCASSPLRGNTDTQYFGPGTRLTVL.